This TCR beta chain was sequenced for a study of T cell repertoires in cytomegalovirus infection. Notes on the study in general: In two of eight donors, the top clonotype was HLA-C-restricted CMV-specific.

Germline V gives CDR1 MDHEN, CDR2 SYDVKM. V lost 7 bases and J 0 bases, leaving 10 bases between the germline ends. CDR3 length: 14 residues. This clonotype was found a few times. Antigen specificity is unknown. TCRdb re-analysed the reads in MiXCR, keeping a single row per CDR3 protein. The table has 650,000 to 900,000 distinct CDR3 sequences, approximately 32% seen once. Sequenced material: cultured CD8+ T cells from PBMCs, taken from culture after CMV antigen stimulation. The chain carries TRBV28 and TRBJ2-4; D unresolved. This sequence was found in a human donor in good health (CMV status not recorded). Some clones in this sample may be carry-over from other donors' samples. The CDR3 spells CASTLGLAKNIQYF. The CDR3 coding sequence is TGTGCCAGCACCCTGGGATTAGCCAAAAACATTCAGTACTTC.